The 32 T cell receptor beta chains given below trace back to one sample, sequenced in a study of Ad26.COV2.S vaccination and SARS-CoV-2 variants. Only in-frame clones appear in the TCRdb table, and some are missing; sequencing was by immunoSEQ multiplex PCR. The repertoire includes approximately 420,000 clones, approximately 91% of them detected once, and roughly 3.5% sits in the top ten. Treatment reported: around 19 received Ad26.COV2.S at low or high dose, single or two shots; several received placebo; per-sample allocation not given. It was on day 63 after the first vaccine or placebo injection that samples were taken. Sequences were derived from peripheral blood, sampled in a trial of Ad26.COV2.S vaccine versus placebo. These TCRs come from a person between 18 and 65 years old who received the Ad26.COV2.S COVID-19 vaccine or a placebo.

This clone was observed a few times. V is TRBV5-8 and J is TRBJ2-7; 9 nucleotides align to TRBD1. The V segment lost 5 bases and the J segment 6 bases; nucleotides outside the gene matches: 6. CDR1 is SGHTS, CDR2 YDEGEE, per germline. The CDR3 totals 13 residues. CDR3 coding DNA: TGTGCCAGCAGGCGGACAGGGGTCAGCGAGCAGTACTTC. Its translation is CASRRTGVSEQYF.

This chain connects TRBV11-2 to TRBJ1-5; D is unresolved. CDR3 size: 15 residues. Germline V CDR1 and CDR2: SGHAT, FQNNGV. The ends were cut back, 1 base at V and 2 bases at J, with 9 bases in the middle. This CDR3 reads CASSLAPTRNQPQHF. The CDR3 region has the DNA TGTGCCAGCAGCTTAGCCCCCACTCGCAATCAGCCCCAGCATTTT.

The genes are TRBV2 and TRBJ1-2, with D maybe TRBD1 (6 bases). In germline, CDR1 is SNHLY, CDR2 FYNNEI. V dropped 6 bases and J dropped 0 bases, with 11 bases sitting between them. The CDR3 consists of 14 residues. CDR3 DNA: TGTGCCAGCAGCCGGGACACATCTAACTATGGCTACACCTTC. Translation: CASSRDTSNYGYTF.

The CDR3 DNA reads TGTGCCAGCAGTTACAGGGGCGCCTACGAGCAGTACTTC. Its protein is CASSYRGAYEQYF. The rearrangement uses TRBV6-5 and TRBJ2-7, with a possible D match to TRBD1 (5 bases). Trimming removed 2 bases from V and 2 bases from J, with 7 bases in between. Per the germline V gene, CDR1 is MNHEY and CDR2 is SVGAGI. The CDR3 is 13 residues long.

This clone appeared once. The V and J genes are TRBV7-2 and TRBJ2-3; D might be TRBD1 (6 bases). Trimming removed 2 bases from V and 2 bases from J, with 14 bases in between. This CDR3 has 16 amino acids. The germline V gene has CDR1 SGHTA and CDR2 FQGNSA. The CDR3 coding sequence is TGTGCCAGCAGCTTACACGCAGGGGCGACCACAGATACGCAGTATTTT. Residues: CASSLHAGATTDTQYF.

This clone was found a few times. Other nucleotide sequences from this sample produce the same CDR3. The V and J genes are TRBV9 and TRBJ1-1; TRBD1 matches at 8 bases. The CDR3 has 13 residues. CDR1 and CDR2 (germline): SGDLS, YYNGEE. The junction had 2 bases not matched to a gene; V was cut back by 3 bases and J by 4 bases. This CDR3 reads CASSADRGTEAFF. The CDR3 DNA reads TGTGCCAGCAGCGCTGACAGGGGCACTGAAGCTTTCTTT.

The DNA for the CDR3 is TGTGCCAGTAGTATTTGGACGGCGAACACCGGGGAGCTGTTTTTT. Protein sequence: CASSIWTANTGELFF. The chain is built from TRBV19 and TRBJ2-2, with D uncertain. V shed 3 bases and J shed 0 bases, with 8 bases lying between them. CDR1 and CDR2 from the germline V gene are LNHDA and SQIVND (reference sequence). The CDR3 sequence is 15 residues long.

V is TRBV19 and J is TRBJ1-4; D is ambiguous. Germline values: CDR1 LNHDA, CDR2 SQIVND (reference sequence). Between the trimmed V and J ends, which lost 2 bases and 7 bases, there was a span of 11 bases. The CDR3 has 14 residues. The CDR3 loop reads CASSIQRGSEKLFF. CDR3 nucleotides: TGTGCCAGTAGTATACAGCGAGGGAGTGAAAAACTGTTTTTT.

V and J are TRBV7-8 and TRBJ1-2; weak D call: TRBD1 (6 bases). Germline values: CDR1 SGHVS, CDR2 FQNEAQ. V was shortened by 5 bases and J by 5 bases, with 15 bases between the two germline ends. The CDR3 sequence is 14 residues long. CDR3 amino acids: CASSPRTDSYGYTF. DNA for the CDR3: TGTGCCAGCAGCCCCCGGACAGATTCATATGGCTACACCTTC.

The genes are TRBV19 and TRBJ1-5, with unresolved D. The CDR3 extends over 17 amino acids. Trimming removed 6 bases at V and 4 bases at J, with 22 bases between. The germline V gene encodes CDR1 LNHDA and CDR2 SQIVND (reference sequence). The CDR3 region is CASRPTRSGGGNQPQHF. The CDR3 DNA is TGTGCCAGTAGGCCAACACGATCAGGAGGCGGGAATCAGCCCCAGCATTTT.

The chain links TRBV3-1 (or the pseudogene TRBV3-2) to TRBJ2-1; D perhaps matches TRBD2 (6 bases). V gave up 2 bases and J gave up 7 bases, with 15 bases separating them. This CDR3 has 15 residues. Germline V gene data show CDR1 as LGHDT and CDR2 as YNNKEL (reference sequence). Written as DNA, the CDR3 is TGTGCCAGCAGCCAACCGGGACTCACCTCAAATGAGCAGTTCTTC. Protein sequence: CASSQPGLTSNEQFF.

The CDR3 sequence is CASSYNSGRSEQYF. For the CDR3, the DNA is TGCGCCAGCAGCTACAACTCCGGGCGATCCGAGCAGTACTTC. This chain links TRBV5-1 with TRBJ2-7; D call uncertain. The CDR3 is 14 amino acids. Trimming removed 3 bases at V and 6 bases at J, with 16 bases between. Per the germline V gene, CDR1 is SGHRS and CDR2 is YFSETQ. The full variable domain, its missing parts supplied by reference TRBV5-1 and TRBJ2-7, is KAGVTQTPRYLIKTRGQQVTLSCSPISGHRSVSWYQQTPGQGLQFLFEYFSETQRNKGNFPGRFSGRQFSNSRSEMNVSTLELGDSALYLCASSYNSGRSEQYFGPGTRLTVT.

This clone has just a few counts. The chain employs TRBV19 and TRBJ1-1; the match to TRBD1 covers 9 bases. The CDR3 has 15 residues. V lost 5 bases and J lost 1; bases outside the gene matches: 5. Per germline, CDR1 LNHDA and CDR2 SQIVND (reference sequence). In DNA, the CDR3 is TGTGCCAGTAGTTGGCAGGACAGGGGGAACACTGAAGCTTTCTTT. Its translation: CASSWQDRGNTEAFF.

This CDR3 is CASSYSRDRPSREQFF. The DNA of the CDR3 is TGTGCCAGCAGTTATAGCCGGGACAGGCCGTCACGTGAGCAGTTCTTC. V is TRBV6-2 or TRBV6-3 and J is TRBJ2-1, with TRBD1 matching 8 bases. Germline V gene sequence: CDR1 MNHEY, CDR2 SVGEGT. V shed 3 bases and J 9 bases; nucleotides not matched to a gene: 13. The CDR3 runs to 16 residues.

The J gene is TRBJ1-5, the V gene TRBV10-1; no clear D gene. V was cut by 0 bases and J by 4 bases, with 7 bases left in between. Germline V CDR1 and CDR2: WNHNN, SYGVQD (reference sequence). CDR3 length: 14 residues. CDR3 residues: CASSESGENQPQHF. The CDR3 bases are TGCGCCAGCAGTGAGTCGGGAGAGAATCAGCCCCAGCATTTT.

This clone has more than one count but fewer than ten. J is TRBJ1-6 and V is TRBV7-2; perhaps TRBD1 as D (5 bases). The CDR3 has 18 residues. In germline, CDR1 is SGHTA, CDR2 FQGNSA. V was shortened by 1 base and J by 0 bases, with 13 bases between the two germline ends. CDR3 sequence: CASSLEGLRTSYNSPLHF. The DNA for the CDR3 is TGTGCCAGCAGCTTAGAGGGGCTCCGAACCTCCTATAATTCACCCCTCCACTTT.

The chain employs TRBV7-9 and TRBJ2-1; D gene unclear. Trimming stripped 6 bases from V and 4 bases from J, with 16 bases between. CDR3 length: 15 residues. CDR1 is SEHNR, CDR2 FQNEAQ, per germline (reference sequence). The CDR3 coding sequence is TGTGCCAGCAGAAAATTCACCGACGCATACAATGAGCAGTTCTTC. Its translation: CASRKFTDAYNEQFF.

V is TRBV12-3 or TRBV12-4 and J is TRBJ1-1, with 8 bases fitting TRBD1. V lost 8 bases, J lost 6 bases, and 5 bases stayed unmatched. This CDR3 spans 12 amino acids. CDR3 protein: CASQGAFAEAFF. In nucleotides, the CDR3 is TGTGCCAGCCAGGGGGCTTTCGCTGAAGCTTTCTTT.

The rearrangement links TRBV14 to TRBJ2-4, with TRBD2 matching 8 bases. V lost 1 base to trimming and J lost 7 bases; unmatched junction nucleotides: 3. The CDR3 length is 14 residues. Germline loops: CDR1 SGHDN, CDR2 FVKESK. Here the CDR3 reads CASSQAGGPNIQYF. The CDR3 DNA reads as TGTGCCAGCAGCCAAGCGGGGGGGCCTAACATTCAGTACTTC.

Here the CDR3 reads CASSLSGVNYGYTF. For the CDR3, the DNA is TGTGCCAGCAGTTTATCGGGGGTTAACTATGGCTACACCTTC. J is TRBJ1-2 and V is TRBV27; D perhaps matches TRBD1 (5 bases). The CDR3 consists of 14 residues. In germline, CDR1 is MNHEY, CDR2 SMNVEV (reference sequence). V lost 0 bases and J lost 1, with 6 bases in between.

The gene calls are TRBV6-6 and TRBJ2-5, with D perhaps matching TRBD2 (6 bases). The CDR3 loop spans 15 amino acids. The V end lost 4 bases, the J end lost 5 bases, and 17 bases lay between the germline ends. The V gene's germline CDR1 is MNHNY and CDR2 SVGAGI (reference sequence). Here the CDR3 DNA reads TGTGCCAGCAGTTCCCCCCGGGGAGGTGGGGAGACCCAGTACTTC. As protein: CASSSPRGGGETQYF.

This chain uses TRBV29-1 with TRBJ1-2, with unresolved D. Germline assignment: CDR1 SQVTM and CDR2 ANQGSEA. V was trimmed by 0 bases and J by 8 bases, leaving 13 bases between them. The CDR3 consists of 13 residues. CDR3 bases: TGCAGCGTTGAAGATGAAGCCCAAGAGGGCTACACCTTC. Encoded protein: CSVEDEAQEGYTF.

V usage is TRBV4-1 and J usage is TRBJ1-1; D possibly corresponds to TRBD1 (5 bases). The CDR3 is 15 residues long. CDR1 MGHRA and CDR2 YSYEKL come from the germline V gene. The V gene lost 1 base and the J gene lost 6 bases, with 15 bases spanning the gap. This chain's CDR3 is CASSQGSGAGAEAFF. The CDR3 nucleotides read TGCGCCAGCAGCCAAGGATCCGGGGCCGGAGCTGAAGCTTTCTTT.

The J gene is TRBJ2-3, the V gene TRBV7-2; possible D gene TRBD2, 5 bases. V was cut by 3 bases and J by 4 bases, with 8 bases left in between. The CDR3 runs to 13 residues. In germline, CDR1 is SGHTA, CDR2 FQGNSA. The CDR3 protein is CASSFGMADTQYF. The CDR3 coding sequence is TGTGCCAGCAGCTTCGGGATGGCAGATACGCAGTATTTT.

The V gene is TRBV5-8, the J gene TRBJ2-7; D call uncertain. V lost 4 bases to trimming and J lost 2 bases, with 7 bases between them. The length of the CDR3 is 12 residues. Germline assignment: CDR1 SGHTS and CDR2 YDEGEE. The CDR3, as DNA: TGTGCCAGCAGCCCCAGGACCTACGAGCAGTACTTC. It is translated as CASSPRTYEQYF.

Details on this clone: The sample has other DNA sequences that encode this CDR3 too. The V call is TRBV7-9, the J call TRBJ1-1, with a weak D call TRBD1 (5 bases). Germline V gives CDR1 SEHNR, CDR2 FQNEAQ (reference sequence). The CDR3 spans 14 residues. Trimming cost V 1 base and J 2 bases, with 8 bases left between them. The CDR3 here is CASSLVRGNTEAFF. As DNA, the CDR3 is TGTGCCAGCAGCTTAGTGAGGGGAAACACTGAAGCTTTCTTT.

The rearrangement joins TRBV6-2 or TRBV6-3 to TRBJ1-1; D not certain. Trimming removed 6 bases from V and 1 base from J, with 18 bases in between. Germline values: CDR1 MNHEY, CDR2 SVGEGT. This CDR3 spans 16 amino acids. In nucleotides, the CDR3 is TGTGCCAGCAGCCTATCTTACATCTCGCAGAACACTGAAGCTTTCTTT. It translates to CASSLSYISQNTEAFF.

The V and J genes are TRBV5-8 and TRBJ2-7, with D tentatively TRBD1 (5 bases). Germline CDR1 and CDR2: SGHTS and YDEGEE. This CDR3 has 13 residues. Trimming removed 4 bases at V and 2 bases at J, with 10 bases between. In DNA form, the CDR3 reads TGTGCCAGCAGCCTCAGGGCGGCCTACGAGCAGTACTTC. Its translation is CASSLRAAYEQYF.

The genes are TRBV5-1 and TRBJ2-5, with 10 bases matching TRBD2. The V and J ends lost 5 bases and 1 base, in that order; junction bases with no gene match: 2. CDR1 SGHRS and CDR2 YFSETQ come from the germline V gene. CDR3 length: 14 amino acids. The CDR3 spells CASRTSGFQETQYF. Here the CDR3 DNA reads TGCGCCAGCAGGACTAGCGGGTTCCAAGAGACCCAGTACTTC. The entire variable domain, with the rest obtained from reference TRBV5-1 and TRBJ2-5, is as follows: KAGVTQTPRYLIKTRGQQVTLSCSPISGHRSVSWYQQTPGQGLQFLFEYFSETQRNKGNFPGRFSGRQFSNSRSEMNVSTLELGDSALYLCASRTSGFQETQYFGPGTRLLVL.

The rearrangement links TRBV2 to TRBJ1-5, with 9 bases fitting TRBD1. The CDR3 runs to 15 residues. Trimming cost V 4 bases and J 6 bases; bases outside gene matches: 7. Germline V CDR1 and CDR2: SNHLY, FYNNEI. CDR3 sequence: CASSGETGGSQPQHF. The CDR3 region has the DNA TGTGCCAGCAGTGGAGAGACAGGGGGGAGTCAGCCCCAGCATTTT.

The V and J genes are TRBV5-5 and TRBJ1-3; D call uncertain. V lost 2 bases, J lost 0 bases, and 9 bases lay in between. Looked up from germline, CDR1 is SGHKS and CDR2 is YYEKEE (reference sequence). This CDR3 has 15 residues. The CDR3 sequence: CASSFTDHSGNTIYF. In nucleotides, the CDR3 is TGTGCCAGCAGCTTTACGGACCACTCTGGAAACACCATATATTTT.

V is TRBV5-8 and J is TRBJ2-1, with D possibly TRBD1 on 5 matching bases. Germline assignment: CDR1 SGHTS and CDR2 YDEGEE. Trimming pared 7 bases from V and 9 bases from J, leaving 35 bases between. This CDR3 has 19 residues. The CDR3 here is CASSLSPVRASKAEGEQFF. In DNA form, the CDR3 reads TGTGCCAGCTCTCTATCCCCCGTCAGGGCAAGTAAGGCGGAAGGTGAGCAGTTCTTC.